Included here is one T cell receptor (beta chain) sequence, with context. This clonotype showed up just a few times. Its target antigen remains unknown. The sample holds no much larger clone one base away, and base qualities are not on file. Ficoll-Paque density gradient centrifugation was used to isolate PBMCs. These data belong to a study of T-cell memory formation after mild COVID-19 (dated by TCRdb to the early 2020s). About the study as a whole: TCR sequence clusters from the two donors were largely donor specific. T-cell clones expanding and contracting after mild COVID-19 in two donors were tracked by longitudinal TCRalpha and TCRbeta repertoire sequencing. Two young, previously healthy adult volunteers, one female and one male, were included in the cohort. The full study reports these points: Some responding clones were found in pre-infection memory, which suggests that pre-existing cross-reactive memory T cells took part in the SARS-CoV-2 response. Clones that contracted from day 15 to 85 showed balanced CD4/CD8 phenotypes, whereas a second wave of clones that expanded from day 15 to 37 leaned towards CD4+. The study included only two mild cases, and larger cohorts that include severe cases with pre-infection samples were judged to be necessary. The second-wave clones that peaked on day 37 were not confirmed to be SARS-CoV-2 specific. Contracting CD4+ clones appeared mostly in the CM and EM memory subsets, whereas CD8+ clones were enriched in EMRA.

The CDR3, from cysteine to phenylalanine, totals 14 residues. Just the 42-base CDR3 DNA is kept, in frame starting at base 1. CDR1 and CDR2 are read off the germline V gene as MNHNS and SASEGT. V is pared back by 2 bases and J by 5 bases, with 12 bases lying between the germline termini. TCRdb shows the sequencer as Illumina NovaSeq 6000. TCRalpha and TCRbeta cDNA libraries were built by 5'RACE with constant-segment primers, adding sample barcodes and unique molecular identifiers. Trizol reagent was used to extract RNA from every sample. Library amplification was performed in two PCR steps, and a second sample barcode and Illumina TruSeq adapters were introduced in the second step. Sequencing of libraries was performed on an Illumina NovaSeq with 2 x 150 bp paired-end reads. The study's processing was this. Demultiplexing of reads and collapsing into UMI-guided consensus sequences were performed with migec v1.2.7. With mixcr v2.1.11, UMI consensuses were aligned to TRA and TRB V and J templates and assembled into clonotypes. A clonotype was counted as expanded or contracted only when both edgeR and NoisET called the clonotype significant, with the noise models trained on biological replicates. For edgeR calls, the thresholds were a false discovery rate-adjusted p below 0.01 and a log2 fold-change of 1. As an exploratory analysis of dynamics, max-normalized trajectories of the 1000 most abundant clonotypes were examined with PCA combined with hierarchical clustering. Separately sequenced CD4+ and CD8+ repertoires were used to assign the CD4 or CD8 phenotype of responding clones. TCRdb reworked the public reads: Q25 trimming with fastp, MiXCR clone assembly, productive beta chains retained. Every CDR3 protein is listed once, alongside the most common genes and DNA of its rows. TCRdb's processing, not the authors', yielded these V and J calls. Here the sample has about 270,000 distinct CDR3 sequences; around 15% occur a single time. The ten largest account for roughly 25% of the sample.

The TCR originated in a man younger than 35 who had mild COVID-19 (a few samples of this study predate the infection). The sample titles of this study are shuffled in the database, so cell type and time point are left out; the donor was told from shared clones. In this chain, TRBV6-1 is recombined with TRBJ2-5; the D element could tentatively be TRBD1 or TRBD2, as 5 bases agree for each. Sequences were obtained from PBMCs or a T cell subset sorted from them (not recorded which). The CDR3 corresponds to CASSELGVEETQYF. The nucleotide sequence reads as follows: TGTGCCAGCAGTGAATTGGGGGTTGAGGAGACCCAGTACTTC.